Following are 28 T cell receptor beta chains from one sample sequenced in a study of graft-versus-host responses after intestinal transplantation. Assay: immunoSEQ multiplex PCR; the TCRdb copy retains only in-frame clones and omits some. This sample has approximately 20,000 clones, with 89% found just once. The sequencing used PBMCs, collected roughly ten weeks after intestinal transplantation. The receptors come from a human patient who received an intestinal transplant, so some T cells may come from the graft donor.

The V and J genes are TRBV4-2 and TRBJ2-1; D gene unclear. This CDR3 has 11 amino acids. The germline V and J ends were trimmed by 0 bases and 8 bases, with 2 bases remaining between them. CDR1 and CDR2 (germline): LGHNA, YNFKEQ. In DNA form, the CDR3 reads TGTGCCAGCAGCCAAGACGATGAGCAGTTCTTC. Its protein is CASSQDDEQFF.

V usage is TRBV30 and J usage is TRBJ1-2; TRBD1 agrees at 7 bases. The V and J ends lost 5 bases and 4 bases, in that order; junction bases with no gene match: 4. There are 12 residues in the CDR3. Germline V gene lookup returns CDR1 GTSNPN and CDR2 SVGIG (reference sequence). CDR3 DNA: TGTGCCTGGGGGGGACAGAGCTATGGCTACACCTTC. This translates into CAWGGQSYGYTF.

This clone was seen just once. The chain links TRBV7-8 to TRBJ2-7; TRBD1 aligns across 8 bases. Germline V gene data show CDR1 as SGHVS and CDR2 as FQNEAQ. V shed 3 bases, J shed 4 bases, and the junction held 8 bases outside the gene matches. This CDR3 has 15 residues. CDR3 nucleotides: TGTGCCAGCAGCTTCCGGGACAGGTCCGATTACGAGCAGTACTTC. Amino acid sequence: CASSFRDRSDYEQYF.

Remarks on this clone: One junction end does not reproduce the germline sequence, and a read error may be involved. The chain is built from TRBV4-1 and TRBJ1-2; TRBD1 agrees at 9 bases. The CDR3 is 17 residues long. Germline CDR1 and CDR2: MGHRA and YSYEKL. CDR3 nucleotides: TGCGCCGGCAGCGAACTGGGGGACAGGGACGAGAGGTATGGCTACACCTTC. Encoded protein: CAGSELGDRDERYGYTF.

The chain couples TRBV5-1 to TRBJ2-1, with 9 bases matching TRBD2. CDR3 length: 16 residues. V gave up 2 bases and J gave up 3 bases; unmatched junction bases: 6. CDR1 and CDR2 from the germline V gene are SGHRS and YFSETQ. CDR3 DNA sequence: TGCGCCAGCAGCTTTGGCGGGGGGGTATTCTACAATGAGCAGTTCTTC. Its translation: CASSFGGGVFYNEQFF.

The chain joins TRBV4-3 to TRBJ2-6; possibly TRBD1 or TRBD2 for D (5 bases each). Trimming shortened V by 2 bases and J by 0 bases, and 17 bases separated the two germline ends. The CDR3 is 19 residues long. Germline V gene sequence: CDR1 LGHNA, CDR2 YSLEER. The CDR3 coding sequence is TGCGCCAGCAGCCAAACGATTGGTGAGGGGAGCTCTGGGGCCAACGTCCTGACTTTC. This encodes CASSQTIGEGSSGANVLTF.

This clone was counted once. This chain joins TRBV5-4 and TRBJ2-4, with 7 positions matching TRBD1. The CDR3 consists of 14 residues. With V trimmed by 5 bases and J by 6 bases, 8 bases remained unmatched. Germline V gene data show CDR1 as SGHNT and CDR2 as YYREEE (reference sequence). CDR3 in DNA: TGTGCCAGCAGTCCCGACAGGGATCTAAACATTCAGTACTTC. Amino acid sequence: CASSPDRDLNIQYF.

With regard to this clone: One end of the junction varies from germline; a read error may be responsible. The chain links TRBV5-1 to TRBJ2-3; D possibly matches TRBD1 or TRBD2 (5 bases each). The CDR3 runs 14 residues. Germline loops: CDR1 SGHRS, CDR2 YFSETQ. CDR3 DNA sequence: TGCGCCAGCATGGAGAGGGGTAGCATAGATACGCAGTATTTT. Its protein product is CASMERGSIDTQYF. Together with reference TRBV5-1 and TRBJ2-3, the CDR3 gives the full variable domain: KAGVTQTPRYLIKTRGQQVTLSCSPISGHRSVSWYQQTPGQGLQFLFEYFSETQRNKGNFPGRFSGRQFSNSRSEMNVSTLELGDSALYLCASMERGSIDTQYFGPGTRLTVL.

This chain's CDR3 is CARGQDGPWQFF. In DNA form, the CDR3 reads TGTGCCAGGGGACAAGACGGTCCTTGGCAGTTCTTC. The gene calls are TRBV2 and TRBJ2-1, with D perhaps TRBD1 (6 bases). Per the germline V gene, CDR1 is SNHLY and CDR2 is FYNNEI. CDR3 length equals 12 residues. The V end was cut by 9 bases, the J end by 12 bases, with 18 bases between. Using reference TRBV2 and TRBJ2-1 for the parts outside the CDR3, the full variable domain is EPEVTQTPSHQVTQMGQEVILRCVPISNHLYFYWYRQILGQKVEFLVSFYNNEISEKSEIFDDQFSVERPDGSNFTLKIRSTKLEDSAMYFCARGQDGPWQFFGPGTRLTVL.

The rearrangement joins TRBV4-1 to TRBJ1-1; possibly TRBD1 for D (5 bases). The CDR3 has 15 residues. The V and J ends lost 0 bases and 5 bases respectively, with 13 bases between them. CDR1 and CDR2 (germline): MGHRA, YSYEKL. The CDR3 DNA reads TGCGCCAGCAGCCAAGATGCCGGCGAGGGGACTGAAGCTTTCTTT. Its protein is CASSQDAGEGTEAFF.

The V gene is TRBV19, the J gene TRBJ2-7; TRBD1 aligns across 7 bases. The CDR3 runs to 14 residues. The germline V gene encodes CDR1 LNHDA and CDR2 SQIVND (reference sequence). Trimming at V came to 5 bases and at J to 3 bases, leaving 7 bases not matched to a gene. CDR3 coding DNA: TGTGCCAGTAGTCTCGGGGACAGAGTCTACGAGCAGTACTTC. Translated: CASSLGDRVYEQYF.

This clone was seen a handful of times. This rearrangement joins TRBV14 to TRBJ1-1; 8 bases agree with TRBD1. There are 12 residues in the CDR3. V lost 4 bases to trimming and J lost 11 bases; unmatched junction nucleotides: 6. The germline V gene has CDR1 SGHDN and CDR2 FVKESK. The CDR3 DNA is TGTGCCAGCAGCCCGGACAGGGTTTGGGCTTTCTTT. Its protein product is CASSPDRVWAFF.

This chain uses TRBV2 with TRBJ1-5, with D possibly TRBD1 on 5 matching bases. The V and J ends lost 6 bases and 1 base respectively, with 10 bases between them. CDR3 length: 14 amino acids. The V gene's germline CDR1 is SNHLY and CDR2 FYNNEI. The CDR3 reads CASRPGLSNQPQHF. The CDR3 DNA sequence: TGTGCCAGCAGGCCGGGACTGAGCAATCAGCCCCAGCATTTT. Full variable domain (rest looked up from reference TRBV2 and TRBJ1-5): EPEVTQTPSHQVTQMGQEVILRCVPISNHLYFYWYRQILGQKVEFLVSFYNNEISEKSEIFDDQFSVERPDGSNFTLKIRSTKLEDSAMYFCASRPGLSNQPQHFGDGTRLSIL.

The rearrangement uses TRBV6-4 and TRBJ2-1, with TRBD2 matching 14 bases. CDR1 is MRHNA and CDR2 is SNTAGT in the germline V gene. With V trimmed by 4 bases and J by 7 bases, 3 bases remained unmatched. There are 15 residues in the CDR3. CDR3 sequence (DNA): TGTGCCAGCAGTGTAGGGACTAGCGGGGGAAATGAGCAGTTCTTC. It is translated as CASSVGTSGGNEQFF.

The chain uses TRBV7-9 and TRBJ1-2; no firm D call. Germline-derived CDR1 and CDR2 are SEHNR and FQNEAQ (reference sequence). The CDR3 totals 13 residues. V was clipped by 3 bases and J by 0 bases, with 5 bases between them. This chain's CDR3 is CASSFTTNYGYTF. Here the CDR3 DNA reads TGTGCCAGCAGCTTTACAACTAACTATGGCTACACCTTC.

Points on this clone: The junction departs from the called germline gene at one end, perhaps through a read error. V usage is TRBV7-2 and J usage is TRBJ2-7, with D possibly TRBD1 on 5 matching bases. CDR3 length equals 15 residues. Germline values: CDR1 SGHTA, CDR2 FQGNSA. The CDR3 bases are TGTGCCAGCAGATTAGGCGTAGGGGTTGCCTACGAGCAGTACTTC. Translated: CASRLGVGVAYEQYF.

This clone was seen a few times. The chain uses TRBV19 and TRBJ2-3; TRBD2 matches 9 bases. The CDR3 consists of 15 residues. CDR1 is LNHDA and CDR2 is SQIVND in the germline V gene (reference sequence). The V segment lost 6 bases and the J segment 6 bases; nucleotides outside the gene matches: 10. CDR3 loop: CASSPIAGESDTQYF. CDR3 bases: TGTGCCAGTAGCCCAATAGCGGGGGAAAGCGATACGCAGTATTTT.

The chain couples TRBV6-5 to TRBJ1-3; TRBD1 matches 8 bases. Trimming took 4 bases from V and 4 from J; bases not matched to a gene: 3. Germline CDR1 reads MNHEY; CDR2 reads SVGAGI. The CDR3 has 14 residues. This chain's CDR3 is CASSSDRGGNTIYF. CDR3 in DNA: TGTGCCAGCAGTTCCGACAGGGGCGGAAACACCATATATTTT.

By share, this clone ranks as medium-sized. The V call is TRBV4-1, the J call TRBJ1-1; D unclear. The germline V and J ends were trimmed by 0 bases and 10 bases, with 9 bases remaining between them. Looked up from germline, CDR1 is MGHRA and CDR2 is YSYEKL. This CDR3 has 12 amino acids. The CDR3 spells CASSQDPEGAFF. In DNA, the CDR3 is TGCGCCAGCAGCCAAGATCCGGAGGGAGCTTTCTTT.

The chain has TRBV4-1 and TRBJ2-7; D uncertain. The CDR3 length is 13 residues. Germline CDR1 is MGHRA and CDR2 is YSYEKL. Trimming stripped 1 base from V and 4 bases from J, with 8 bases between. CDR3 sequence reads: CASSQVGSYEQYF. The CDR3 region has the DNA TGCGCCAGCAGCCAAGTAGGTAGTTACGAGCAGTACTTC.

This CDR3 reads CAWSVGHQGNEQFF. As DNA, the CDR3 is TGTGCCTGGAGTGTAGGTCACCAGGGGAATGAGCAGTTCTTC. The chain has TRBV30 and TRBJ2-1; maybe TRBD1 (6 bases). The CDR3 has 14 residues. The V end lost 0 bases, the J end lost 7 bases, and 13 bases lay between the germline ends. In germline, CDR1 is GTSNPN, CDR2 SVGIG (reference sequence).

The J gene is TRBJ2-2, the V gene TRBV11-2; D remains ambiguous. The germline gives CDR1 SGHAT, CDR2 FQNNGV. The length of the CDR3 is 14 residues. The V gene lost 2 bases and the J gene lost 7 bases, with 11 bases spanning the gap. In DNA form, the CDR3 reads TGTGCCAGCAGCTTACTAGGATTTGGCGGGGAGCTGTTTTTT. Translated: CASSLLGFGGELFF.

This chain connects TRBV11-3 to TRBJ2-7; no clear D gene. V was clipped by 1 base and J by 6 bases, with 10 bases between them. The length of the CDR3 is 13 residues. Germline-derived CDR1 and CDR2 are SGHNT and YENEEA. The CDR3 DNA reads as TGTGCCAGCAGCTTAGTGATTGGGCGCGAGCAGTACTTC. Protein product: CASSLVIGREQYF.

The chain employs TRBV25-1 and TRBJ2-1, with TRBD1 matching over 9 bases. CDR1 and CDR2 (germline): MGHDK, SYGVNS. This CDR3 spans 17 amino acids. The trim removed 6 bases at V and 6 bases at J, leaving 15 bases unmatched. The CDR3 loop is CASRGPSPGQGSNEQFF. CDR3 coding DNA: TGTGCCAGCAGGGGTCCTTCTCCGGGACAGGGAAGCAATGAGCAGTTCTTC. The variable domain in full, with the rest retrieved from reference TRBV25-1 and TRBJ2-1, is EADIYQTPRYLVIGTGKKITLECSQTMGHDKMYWYQQDPGMELHLIHYSYGVNSTEKGDLSSESTVSRIRTEHFPLTLESARPSHTSQYLCASRGPSPGQGSNEQFFGPGTRLTVL.

The CDR3 loop is CASSPGTGDTGELFF. CDR3 nucleotides: TGTGCCAGCAGTCCCGGGACAGGGGACACCGGGGAGCTGTTTTTT. This chain joins TRBV6-4 and TRBJ2-2, with 10 bases aligning to TRBD1. The CDR3 is 15 residues long. Germline lookup yields CDR1 MRHNA and CDR2 SNTAGT. The V segment lost 5 bases and the J segment 3 bases; nucleotides outside the gene matches: 3.

The V call is TRBV30, the J call TRBJ1-6; possibly TRBD1 for D (6 bases). This CDR3 contains 17 residues. Germline-derived CDR1 and CDR2 are GTSNPN and SVGIG (reference sequence). Trimming shortened V by 0 bases and J by 8 bases, and 20 bases separated the two germline ends. In DNA form, the CDR3 reads TGTGCCTGGAGTGTTCTATTTGGGGGGCGCGGGGATTCACCCCTCCACTTT. Its protein product is CAWSVLFGGRGDSPLHF.

The rearrangement uses TRBV21-1 and TRBJ1-3; the table's TRBD1 call for D was not verified on the DNA. TRBV21-1 is given as a pseudogene. This CDR3 comprises 16 residues. Here the CDR3 DNA reads TGTGCCAGCAGCAAAGGACAGGGGAACTCTGGAAACACCATATATTTT. It codes for CASSKGQGNSGNTIYF.

The rearrangement links TRBV12-5 to TRBJ2-5; D tentatively fits TRBD1 or TRBD2 (5 bases each). The DNA end lines up better with TRBJ2-7; the J call may be wrong. The CDR3 is 15 amino acids. Looked up from germline, CDR1 is LGHNT and CDR2 is FRNRAP. Written as DNA, the CDR3 is TGTGCTAGTGGTTTGGTATGGGGGAGCTCCTACGAGCAGTACTTC. Translated, it gives CASGLVWGSSYEQYF.